A single sample is the source of the 30 T cell receptor beta chains below, sequenced in a study of CD4 T cells in relation to SARS-CoV-2 and coronaviruses. Profiling relied on immunoSEQ multiplex PCR, and the TCRdb table lists in-frame clones only, not all of them. The repertoire holds 20,000 to 25,000 clones, less than 80% seen once, with about a sixth in the top ten. Before the COVID-19 pandemic, during about 2010-2018, CD4+ T cells were taken from unexposed donors. The cells were cultured for 10 days before CD4+ T cells were isolated. These receptors lack a known antigen. Sequencing was performed on CD4+ T cells from PBMCs, cultured in vitro. These receptors were taken from a human donor in good health.

The V gene is TRBV18, the J gene TRBJ2-7, with D uncertain. Between the trimmed V and J ends, which lost 3 bases and 0 bases, there was a span of 9 bases. The CDR3 covers 14 residues. In germline, CDR1 is KGHSH, CDR2 LQKENI. CDR3 sequence reads: CASSPVQSSYEQYF. The CDR3, as DNA: TGTGCCAGCTCACCGGTACAGAGCTCCTACGAGCAGTACTTC. The variable domain in full, completed from reference TRBV18 and TRBJ2-7, reads NAGVMQNPRHLVRRRGQEARLRCSPMKGHSHVYWYRQLPEEGLKFMVYLQKENIIDESGMPKERFSAEFPKEGPSILRIQQVVRGDSAAYFCASSPVQSSYEQYFGPGTRLTVT.

This clone was recorded only once. The V gene is TRBV28, the J gene TRBJ1-5; D gene ambiguous. V was pared by 3 bases and J by 2 bases, with 8 bases between. Looked up from germline, CDR1 is MDHEN and CDR2 is SYDVKM. This CDR3 spans 14 amino acids. The CDR3, as DNA: TGTGCCAGCAGTTTCCGCGTCGGCAATCAGCCCCAGCATTTT. As protein: CASSFRVGNQPQHF.

This chain links TRBV4-1 with TRBJ2-5; TRBD2 agrees at 7 bases. V was pared by 1 base and J by 3 bases, with 8 bases of the junction left unmatched. There are 16 residues in the CDR3. Germline assignment: CDR1 MGHRA and CDR2 YSYEKL. The CDR3 region has the DNA TGCGCCAGCAGCCAAGGGCTGGGGGGAGGGGAAGAGACCCAGTACTTC. It translates to CASSQGLGGGEETQYF.

The V gene is TRBV19, the J gene TRBJ1-1, with 9 bases matching TRBD1. Germline CDR1 is LNHDA and CDR2 is SQIVND (reference sequence). V lost 6 bases and J lost 7; bases outside the gene matches: 9. The CDR3 totals 14 residues. The CDR3 protein is CASRDRGEGDEAFF. The DNA for the CDR3 is TGTGCCAGTAGGGACAGGGGAGAAGGCGATGAAGCTTTCTTT.

The chain couples TRBV29-1 to TRBJ1-5; D unclear. The CDR3 extends over 13 amino acids. The V gene lost 5 bases and the J gene lost 3 bases, with 11 bases spanning the gap. The germline CDR1 and CDR2 sequences are SQVTM and ANQGSEA. The CDR3 DNA is TGCAGCGTTAGGGAGTCCTACAATCAGCCCCAGCATTTT. Its protein is CSVRESYNQPQHF. The variable domain in full, with the rest retrieved from reference TRBV29-1 and TRBJ1-5, is SAVISQKPSRDICQRGTSLTIQCQVDSQVTMMFWYRQQPGQSLTLIATANQGSEATYESGFVIDKFPISRPNLTFSTLTVSNMSPEDSSIYLCSVRESYNQPQHFGDGTRLSIL.

The V call is TRBV19, the J call TRBJ1-4, with TRBD1 matching 7 bases. J lost 6 bases, V lost 3 bases, and 7 bases had no gene match. The CDR3 extends over 15 amino acids. Germline V gene lookup returns CDR1 LNHDA and CDR2 SQIVND (reference sequence). The CDR3 coding sequence is TGTGCCAGTAGTATCGGAGACAGGGTACATGAAAAACTGTTTTTT. This translates into CASSIGDRVHEKLFF.

The chain couples TRBV7-9 to TRBJ1-1; 9 bases align to TRBD1. The germline CDR1 and CDR2 sequences are SEHNR and FQNEAQ (reference sequence). The length of the CDR3 is 16 residues. Trimming cost V 4 bases and J 4 bases; bases outside gene matches: 10. CDR3 loop: CASSSRDRDGGTEAFF. CDR3 sequence (DNA): TGTGCCAGCAGCTCCCGGGACAGGGATGGAGGCACTGAAGCTTTCTTT.

V gene TRBV5-1 combines with J gene TRBJ2-3; 12 bases agree with TRBD2. The trim removed 2 bases at V and 6 bases at J, leaving 7 bases unmatched. The CDR3 has 16 residues. Germline CDR1 is SGHRS and CDR2 is YFSETQ. The CDR3 is CASSFSPSGRGDTQYF. The DNA of the CDR3 is TGCGCCAGCAGCTTCTCCCCTAGCGGGAGGGGGGATACGCAGTATTTT.

V gene TRBV29-1 combines with J gene TRBJ2-5; no clear D gene. The CDR3 length is 12 residues. In germline, CDR1 is SQVTM, CDR2 ANQGSEA. V was trimmed by 1 base and J by 5 bases, leaving 8 bases between them. The CDR3 DNA is TGCAGCGTTGAAGTACCCGGGGAGACCCAGTACTTC. It codes for CSVEVPGETQYF.

The genes are TRBV25-1 and TRBJ1-5, with 7 bases aligning to TRBD1. This CDR3 region has 14 residues. V trimming: 6 bases; J trimming: 5 bases; junction bases outside the gene matches: 7. Germline CDR1 and CDR2: MGHDK and SYGVNS. CDR3 nucleotide sequence: TGTGCCAGCAGGGAGACAGGGAATGATCAGCCCCAGCATTTT. It is translated as CASRETGNDQPQHF.

J is TRBJ1-1 and V is TRBV11-2; no definite D call. Germline values: CDR1 SGHAT, CDR2 FQNNGV. Trimming took 5 bases from V and 11 from J, leaving 18 bases between them. CDR3 length: 13 residues. The CDR3 loop is CASSLAVDGLAFF. In DNA form, the CDR3 reads TGTGCCAGCAGCCTAGCTGTAGACGGTTTGGCTTTCTTT.

The chain links TRBV30 to TRBJ2-7; D might be TRBD2 (6 bases). V was cut by 1 base and J by 3 bases, with 10 bases left in between. This CDR3 is 13 amino acids long. Germline V lookup: CDR1 GTSNPN, CDR2 SVGIG (reference sequence). The CDR3 region is CAWSGSGIYEQYF. CDR3 DNA: TGTGCCTGGAGTGGTAGCGGAATCTACGAGCAGTACTTC.

V gene TRBV13 combines with J gene TRBJ2-7; 8 bases map to TRBD2. Trimming took 3 bases from V and 2 from J; bases not matched to a gene: 6. The CDR3 loop spans 15 amino acids. Germline CDR1 and CDR2: PRHDT and FYEKMQ (reference sequence). The CDR3 coding sequence is TGTGCCAGCAGCTTGGGAGCGGGAGTAACCTACGAGCAGTACTTC. Its protein is CASSLGAGVTYEQYF.

This clone was seen a single time. The chain links TRBV3-1 (or the pseudogene TRBV3-2) to TRBJ2-7; D not certain. CDR3 length equals 15 residues. Germline CDR1 reads LGHDT; CDR2 reads YNNKEL (reference sequence). Trimming removed 0 bases from V and 1 base from J, with 10 bases in between. CDR3 nucleotides: TGTGCCAGCAGCCAAGATCTGGCGAAATCCTACGAGCAGTACTTC. Amino acids: CASSQDLAKSYEQYF.

J is TRBJ2-2 and V is TRBV19, with D possibly matching TRBD2 (6 bases). The CDR3 has 16 amino acids. Germline values: CDR1 LNHDA, CDR2 SQIVND (reference sequence). With 5 bases removed from V and 4 bases from J, the gap between germline ends came to 17 bases. CDR3 protein: CASSPRLSGGTGELFF. The CDR3 DNA is TGTGCCAGTAGTCCTCGTCTTAGCGGAGGCACCGGGGAGCTGTTTTTT.

The chain has TRBV7-2 and TRBJ1-4, with D perhaps TRBD1 (5 bases). Trimming shortened V by 1 base and J by 8 bases, and 17 bases separated the two germline ends. CDR3 length equals 16 residues. The germline V gene encodes CDR1 SGHTA and CDR2 FQGNSA. The chain's CDR3 is CASSLGSSGMREKLFF. CDR3 DNA sequence: TGTGCCAGCAGCTTAGGTTCTTCAGGGATGCGGGAAAAACTGTTTTTT.

The CDR3 protein is CASSDWEVSYEQYF. The CDR3 DNA follows: TGTGCCAGCAGTGACTGGGAGGTTTCCTACGAGCAGTACTTC. The chain couples TRBV2 to TRBJ2-7; weak D call: TRBD2 (6 bases). CDR1 is SNHLY, CDR2 FYNNEI, per germline. Between the trimmed V and J ends, which lost 3 bases and 1 base, there was a span of 10 bases. The CDR3 is 14 amino acids. Complete variable domain (other parts from reference TRBV2 and TRBJ2-7): EPEVTQTPSHQVTQMGQEVILRCVPISNHLYFYWYRQILGQKVEFLVSFYNNEISEKSEIFDDQFSVERPDGSNFTLKIRSTKLEDSAMYFCASSDWEVSYEQYFGPGTRLTVT.

The gene calls are TRBV6-5 and TRBJ1-5; D not resolved. Trimming pared 4 bases from V and 1 base from J, leaving 14 bases between. CDR3 length: 16 amino acids. CDR1 is MNHEY and CDR2 is SVGAGI in the germline V gene. CDR3 sequence reads: CASSFRSSSSNQPQHF. The CDR3 DNA follows: TGTGCCAGCAGTTTTAGGTCGTCGTCAAGCAATCAGCCCCAGCATTTT.

The chain is built from TRBV7-9 and TRBJ2-3, with D perhaps matching TRBD1 or TRBD2 (5 bases each). CDR1 is SEHNR and CDR2 is FQNEAQ in the germline V gene (reference sequence). This CDR3 spans 17 amino acids. V lost 0 bases and J lost 2, with 15 bases in between. CDR3 protein: CASSLASAGTPTDTQYF. DNA of the CDR3: TGTGCCAGCAGCTTAGCCTCGGCAGGGACCCCCACAGATACGCAGTATTTT.

V and J are TRBV12-3 or TRBV12-4 and TRBJ2-7, with D unresolved. The CDR3 sequence is 10 residues long. V was cut by 8 bases and J by 4 bases, with 6 bases left in between. The CDR3 DNA follows: TGTGCCAGCGCCCTTTACGAGCAGTACTTC. Its translation: CASALYEQYF.

The J gene is TRBJ2-5, the V gene TRBV7-8; 8 bases agree with TRBD2. Looked up from germline, CDR1 is SGHVS and CDR2 is FQNEAQ. This CDR3 has 14 residues. After removal of 5 bases from V and 1 base from J, the junction contained 3 bases not matched to a gene. The CDR3: CASSPTSGQETQYF. The CDR3, as DNA: TGTGCCAGCAGCCCCACTAGCGGCCAAGAGACCCAGTACTTC.

The chain uses TRBV7-9 and TRBJ2-2; D call uncertain. CDR1 is SEHNR, CDR2 FQNEAQ, per germline (reference sequence). V shed 4 bases and J shed 1 base, with 4 bases lying between them. The CDR3 is 13 residues long. The CDR3 DNA sequence: TGTGCCAGCAGCTGGAAGAACACCGGGGAGCTGTTTTTT. This translates into CASSWKNTGELFF.

This clone came up a few times. J is TRBJ1-6 and V is TRBV19; D gene uncertain. V was shortened by 4 bases and J by 15 bases, with 10 bases between the two germline ends. CDR1 LNHDA and CDR2 SQIVND come from the germline V gene (reference sequence). The CDR3 loop spans 11 amino acids. This CDR3 reads CASSTGDHLHF. CDR3 nucleotide sequence: TGTGCCAGTAGTACGGGAGATCACCTCCACTTT.

The rearrangement joins TRBV24-1 to TRBJ2-3; D is ambiguous. CDR3 length: 17 amino acids. The V end lost 0 bases, the J end lost 1 base, and 13 bases lay between the germline ends. CDR1 and CDR2 from the germline V gene are KGHDR and SFDVKD. For the CDR3, the DNA is TGTGCCACCAGTGATTTGCATGGCACTGGGGGCACAGATACGCAGTATTTT. Its protein is CATSDLHGTGGTDTQYF.

The gene calls are TRBV7-9 and TRBJ2-3; D might be TRBD1 (6 bases). Germline values: CDR1 SEHNR, CDR2 FQNEAQ (reference sequence). V shed 3 bases and J shed 6 bases, with 16 bases lying between them. CDR3 length: 15 amino acids. The chain's CDR3 is CASSLDRKISDTQYF. In nucleotides, the CDR3 is TGTGCCAGCAGCTTGGACAGAAAGATTAGTGATACGCAGTATTTT.

The chain carries TRBV7-2 and TRBJ2-1; 10 nucleotides agree with TRBD2. Germline assignment: CDR1 SGHTA and CDR2 FQGNSA. The CDR3 is made up of 16 amino acids. The V and J ends lost 2 bases and 6 bases, in that order; junction bases with no gene match: 7. The CDR3 spells CASSLLAGDFSNEQFF. The CDR3 bases are TGTGCCAGCAGCTTACTAGCGGGAGATTTCAGCAATGAGCAGTTCTTC.

The CDR3 sequence is CASSLSGQGYGEAFF. Here the CDR3 DNA reads TGTGCCAGCAGTTTAAGTGGGCAGGGTTATGGTGAAGCTTTCTTT. The V and J genes are TRBV28 and TRBJ1-1; a weak D match, TRBD1 (5 bases). The length of the CDR3 is 15 residues. CDR1 is MDHEN, CDR2 SYDVKM, per germline. Trimming removed 2 bases from V and 7 bases from J, with 17 bases in between.

The V and J genes are TRBV27 and TRBJ2-7; tentatively, D is TRBD1 (6 bases). Germline-derived CDR1 and CDR2 are MNHEY and SMNVEV (reference sequence). CDR3 length: 13 residues. Trimming removed 5 bases from V and 5 bases from J, with 13 bases in between. The CDR3 sequence is CASSRGTAHEQYF. DNA of the CDR3: TGTGCCAGCAGTAGGGGGACCGCACACGAGCAGTACTTC.

This clone was recorded a few times. The chain uses TRBV30 and TRBJ1-6, with D possibly TRBD1 on 5 matching bases. CDR1 and CDR2 from the germline V gene are GTSNPN and SVGIG (reference sequence). This CDR3 region has 15 residues. V was shortened by 2 bases and J by 9 bases, with 17 bases between the two germline ends. In DNA, the CDR3 is TGTGCCTGGAGTTTTCGGGGACGGGCCAGTTCACCCCTCCACTTT. Encoded protein: CAWSFRGRASSPLHF.

This clone appeared a few times. The chain employs TRBV20-1 and TRBJ2-7; no firm D call. Trimming removed 1 base at V and 5 bases at J, with 6 bases between. Germline V gives CDR1 DFQATT, CDR2 SNEGSKA (reference sequence). The CDR3 sequence is 11 residues long. The CDR3 protein is CSARVAHEQYF. As DNA, the CDR3 is TGCAGTGCTAGAGTGGCCCACGAGCAGTACTTC.